This passage covers 10 T cell receptor beta chains from one sample sequenced in a study of OX40 agonist ivuxolimab in advanced cancers. Sequencing used immunoSEQ multiplex PCR; TCRdb keeps in-frame clones, though not all of them. The sample lists approximately 12,000 clones, 70% to 85% seen once, with under 11% in the top ten. The sample consisted of CD4+ or CD8+ T cells sorted from blood, taken in a trial of the OX40 agonist ivuxolimab. These receptors were taken from an adult with an advanced solid tumor such as melanoma, head and neck, liver or kidney cancer.

The chain is built from TRBV19 and TRBJ2-7, with 11 bases matching TRBD2. CDR3 length equals 15 residues. The V segment lost 6 bases and the J segment 4 bases; nucleotides outside the gene matches: 8. Germline lookup yields CDR1 LNHDA and CDR2 SQIVND (reference sequence). CDR3 residues: CASRELAGENYEQYF. The CDR3 nucleotides read TGTGCCAGTAGAGAACTAGCGGGAGAAAATTACGAGCAGTACTTC. Based on the CDR3 plus reference TRBV19 and TRBJ2-7, the full variable domain is DGGITQSPKYLFRKEGQNVTLSCEQNLNHDAMYWYRQDPGQGLRLIYYSQIVNDFQKGDIAEGYSVSREKKESFPLTVTSAQKNPTAFYLCASRELAGENYEQYFGPGTRLTVT.

The V and J genes are TRBV30 and TRBJ2-7; D is undetermined. The germline V gene has CDR1 GTSNPN and CDR2 SVGIG (reference sequence). V shed 2 bases and J shed 3 bases, with 17 bases lying between them. CDR3 size: 15 residues. CDR3 bases: TGTGCCTGGAGTCCCTTCCGGTTTCAGGTCTACGAGCAGTACTTC. Translating it yields CAWSPFRFQVYEQYF.

The chain carries TRBV7-9 and TRBJ2-5, with TRBD2 matching over 9 bases. CDR1 is SEHNR and CDR2 is FQNEAQ in the germline V gene (reference sequence). CDR3 length: 13 amino acids. Trimming cost V 7 bases and J 10 bases; bases outside gene matches: 10. The CDR3 DNA sequence: TGTGCCAGCATCCCTATTAGCGGGAGAGTCCAGTACTTC. It specifies CASIPISGRVQYF.

The rearrangement links TRBV19 to TRBJ2-7, with 13 nucleotides matching TRBD2. The length of the CDR3 is 16 residues. The germline gives CDR1 LNHDA, CDR2 SQIVND (reference sequence). J lost 3 bases, V lost 4 bases, and 6 bases had no gene match. The CDR3 sequence is CASSNPGLAGYYEQYF. The CDR3 DNA sequence: TGTGCCAGTAGTAACCCGGGACTAGCGGGGTACTACGAGCAGTACTTC.

The J gene is TRBJ2-1, the V gene TRBV28; 8 nucleotides line up with TRBD2. The germline CDR1 and CDR2 sequences are MDHEN and SYDVKM. The junction had 10 bases not matched to a gene; V was cut back by 6 bases and J by 6 bases. The CDR3 is 15 residues long. CDR3 in DNA: TGTGCCAGCAGCCAGACCGGGACTAGGGTCAATGAGCAGTTCTTC. Protein: CASSQTGTRVNEQFF.

The rearrangement joins TRBV19 to TRBJ2-7; 7 nucleotides match TRBD2. Germline CDR1 reads LNHDA; CDR2 reads SQIVND (reference sequence). CDR3 length: 14 residues. V gave up 3 bases and J gave up 4 bases; unmatched junction bases: 6. CDR3 bases: TGTGCCAGTAGTATTGGTAGGGAGGGTTACGAGCAGTACTTC. This translates into CASSIGREGYEQYF. The entire variable domain, with the rest obtained from reference TRBV19 and TRBJ2-7, is as follows: DGGITQSPKYLFRKEGQNVTLSCEQNLNHDAMYWYRQDPGQGLRLIYYSQIVNDFQKGDIAEGYSVSREKKESFPLTVTSAQKNPTAFYLCASSIGREGYEQYFGPGTRLTVT.

This chain joins TRBV12-2 and TRBJ2-6. TRBV12-2 is a known pseudogene. The CDR3 is made up of 18 amino acids. DNA for the CDR3: TGTGCAAGTCGCGAGATGCAGACCACACAAAGTCGGGCCAACGTCCTGACTTTC. Protein: CASREMQTTQSRANVLTF.

This sequence joins TRBV4-1 and TRBJ1-4; D unresolved. Germline values: CDR1 MGHRA, CDR2 YSYEKL. V dropped 6 bases and J dropped 5 bases, with 13 bases sitting between them. This CDR3 has 14 amino acids. CDR3 in DNA: TGCGCCAGCAGGGCAACAGCCGCCAATGAAAAACTGTTTTTT. Translated: CASRATAANEKLFF.

The rearrangement joins TRBV4-2 to TRBJ1-1; no clear D. The CDR3 is 11 amino acids. V lost 0 bases and J lost 8, with 4 bases in between. In germline, CDR1 is LGHNA, CDR2 YNFKEQ. CDR3 protein: CASSQEMEAFF. Here the CDR3 DNA reads TGTGCCAGCAGCCAAGAAATGGAAGCTTTCTTT.

The V and J genes are TRBV9 and TRBJ2-7, with TRBD2 matching 7 bases. Germline lookup yields CDR1 SGDLS and CDR2 YYNGEE. CDR3 length equals 14 residues. Trimming removed 4 bases from V and 6 bases from J; junction bases left unmatched: 10. CDR3 sequence (DNA): TGTGCCAGCAGCCCTAGCGGAACTGCGCCCGAGCAGTACTTC. It encodes CASSPSGTAPEQYF.